The 10 T cell receptor beta chains presented below share a single source sample, sequenced in a study of regulatory T cells in long-lasting Graves disease. Construction of the TCR beta libraries employed iRepertoire HTBI primers in conjunction with Arm-PCR of CDR3 regions. Using its own MiXCR run on the multiplex PCR reads, TCRdb lists one record per CDR3 protein. The top ten clones hold just under 30% of a sample with 300,000 or so distinct CDR3 sequences, around a fifth of them seen once. The sample's time point: persistent/refractory GD, antithyroid drugs over 5 years with positive TRAb. With RNA extracted from PBMCs as input, the TCR library was made. The specimen comprised peripheral blood mononuclear cells (PBMCs), sampled when the disease was refractory, from a patient treated with antithyroid drugs. These receptors were taken from a female donor with Graves disease.

This clonotype has ten or more counts. This sequence joins TRBV11-2 and TRBJ2-7; 10 bases map to TRBD1. This CDR3 region has 13 residues. Germline lookup yields CDR1 SGHAT and CDR2 FQNNGV. J lost 3 bases, V lost 9 bases, and 5 bases had no gene match. The CDR3 sequence is CASRQGAFYEQYF. As DNA, the CDR3 is TGTGCCAGTCGACAGGGGGCCTTCTACGAGCAGTACTTC.

This clonotype was seen more than once but under ten times. This chain uses TRBV2 with TRBJ2-7, with TRBD1 identical over 8 bases. In germline, CDR1 is SNHLY, CDR2 FYNNEI. This CDR3 has 12 residues. Trimming at V came to 10 bases and at J to 6 bases, leaving 8 bases not matched to a gene. CDR3 amino acids: CAIRGPAGEQYF. The CDR3 DNA reads as TGTGCCATCAGGGGGCCCGCCGGCGAGCAGTACTTC. The whole variable domain, remainder taken from reference TRBV2 and TRBJ2-7, is EPEVTQTPSHQVTQMGQEVILRCVPISNHLYFYWYRQILGQKVEFLVSFYNNEISEKSEIFDDQFSVERPDGSNFTLKIRSTKLEDSAMYFCAIRGPAGEQYFGPGTRLTVT.

This clonotype was found many times. The rearrangement links TRBV28 to TRBJ2-5; D may be TRBD1 (6 bases). Germline V gene sequence: CDR1 MDHEN, CDR2 SYDVKM. Trimming stripped 5 bases from V and 2 bases from J, with 15 bases between. The length of the CDR3 is 15 residues. The CDR3 DNA follows: TGTGCCAGCAGTCTGGGGGCTAGTCAGCAAGAGACCCAGTACTTC. It is translated as CASSLGASQQETQYF.

The chain carries TRBV9 and TRBJ1-2, with D uncertain. V lost 2 bases and J lost 8, with 13 bases in between. Germline V lookup: CDR1 SGDLS, CDR2 YYNGEE. This CDR3 comprises 13 residues. Here the CDR3 DNA reads TGTGCCAGCAGCGTCACCTCGACTGAAGGCTACACCTTC. Encoded protein: CASSVTSTEGYTF. Combining the CDR3 with reference TRBV9 and TRBJ1-2 gives the whole variable domain DSGVTQTPKHLITATGQRVTLRCSPRSGDLSVYWYQQSLDQGLQFLIQYYNGEERAKGNILERFSAQQFPDLHSELNLSSLELGDSALYFCASSVTSTEGYTFGSGTRLTVV.

The rearrangement uses TRBV19 and TRBJ1-6; possibly TRBD1 for D (5 bases). The CDR3 spans 12 residues. CDR1 and CDR2 from the germline V gene are LNHDA and SQIVND (reference sequence). The V end was cut by 11 bases, the J end by 8 bases, with 13 bases between. The CDR3 nucleotides are TGTGCCGGGGGACGGTCGGATTCACCCCTCCACTTT. Protein: CAGGRSDSPLHF.

This clonotype has a handful of counts. This may arise from a read error, as a much more abundant clone is one base away. Without the conserved terminal phenylalanine or tryptophan, this CDR3 likely stems from a read error. The chain is built from TRBV6-2 or TRBV6-3 and TRBJ2-5; no clear D gene. Germline assignment: CDR1 MNHEY and CDR2 SVGEGT. The CDR3 loop spans 13 amino acids. The V end lost 6 bases, the J end lost 4 bases, and 12 bases lay between the germline ends. The DNA for the CDR3 is TGTGCCAGCAGCCGCGCTTGGGGAGAGACCCAGTACCTC. This encodes CASSRAWGETQYL.

This clonotype was found a few times. This chain uses TRBV5-1 with TRBJ2-1, with 11 bases matching TRBD2. Germline CDR1 SGHRS, CDR2 YFSETQ. The CDR3 totals 16 residues. Trimming removed 1 base from V and 4 bases from J; junction bases left unmatched: 4. The chain's CDR3 is CASSLLSSGGYNEQFF. CDR3 in DNA: TGCGCCAGCAGCTTGTTGTCTAGCGGGGGGTACAATGAGCAGTTCTTC.

This clonotype was recorded at least ten times. The chain combines TRBV10-3 with TRBJ1-5; 10 nucleotides match TRBD1. V was pared by 6 bases and J by 7 bases, with 9 bases of the junction left unmatched. Germline V lookup: CDR1 ENHRY, CDR2 SYGVKD. The CDR3 sequence is 15 residues long. CDR3 region: CAISPGQGIGQPQHF. In nucleotides, the CDR3 is TGTGCCATCAGCCCGGGACAGGGGATTGGCCAGCCCCAGCATTTT.

The chain employs TRBV9 and TRBJ2-1; weak D call: TRBD2 (6 bases). V was trimmed by 0 bases and J by 7 bases, leaving 11 bases between them. The V gene's germline CDR1 is SGDLS and CDR2 YYNGEE. The CDR3 covers 14 residues. For the CDR3, the DNA is TGTGCCAGCAGCGTAGGTGGGGGGTGGAATGAGCAGTTCTTC. It specifies CASSVGGGWNEQFF.

This clonotype was seen repeatedly, ten times or more. One end of the junction fails to match germline, which may point to a read error. This sequence joins TRBV11-3 and TRBJ1-1, with 8 bases fitting TRBD1. Germline CDR1 is SGHNT and CDR2 is YENEEA. CDR3 length: 16 residues. Here the CDR3 DNA reads TGCGCCAGCAGCTTAGGGGAAGGGACAGGCAGAACTGAAGCTTTCTTT. Amino acid sequence: CASSLGEGTGRTEAFF.